The sequence of this T cell receptor beta chain was determined in a study of cytomegalovirus exposure and HLA in healthy donors. Findings and limits, study-wide: Diagnosis of cytomegalovirus status made by the classifier reportedly showed high specificity and sensitivity.

The trim removed 6 bases at V and 2 bases at J, leaving 4 bases unmatched. The CDR3 spans 15 residues. The germline V gene encodes CDR1 MRHNA and CDR2 SNTAGT. Worth noting for this clone: Its matching antigen is unknown.

Method: immunoSEQ multiplex PCR; TCRdb's copy keeps in-frame clones and lacks some. Of tens of thousands of clones in the sample, over 85% were seen once. This chain links TRBV6-4 with TRBJ2-3; 11 positions agree with TRBD2. This sequence originates from a young man in good health and CMV-seropositive. The specimen was PBMCs. In DNA form, the CDR3 reads TGTGCCAGCAGGATAGCGGGAGGGGCCACAGATACGCAGTATTTT. Its protein product is CASRIAGGATDTQYF.